The 29 T cell receptor beta chains presented below share a single source sample, sequenced in a study of T cells after yellow fever vaccination. MiXCR, run by TCRdb on the 5' RACE reads, gives a single entry per CDR3 protein. The table shows some 560,000 distinct CDR3 sequences, with over 15% occurring only once. Material: PBMCs, obtained 15 days after the yellow fever booster vaccination. These receptors originate from a man under 40 who received the YFV17D yellow fever vaccine.

This clonotype came up a few times. The gene calls are TRBV20-1 and TRBJ2-5; no definite D call. The CDR3 spans 12 residues. Germline loops: CDR1 DFQATT, CDR2 SNEGSKA (reference sequence). Trimming took off 6 bases at V and 2 bases at J, with 10 bases between the two ends. CDR3: CSAPPWQETQYF. In DNA form, the CDR3 reads TGCAGTGCCCCTCCGTGGCAAGAGACCCAGTACTTC.

The chain employs TRBV12-3 or TRBV12-4 and TRBJ2-1, with 11 positions matching TRBD2. The CDR3 is 13 residues long. V shed 7 bases, J shed 9 bases, and the junction held 5 bases outside the gene matches. The CDR3 loop reads CASKLAGGPEQFF. The CDR3 DNA reads as TGTGCCAGCAAGTTAGCGGGAGGGCCTGAGCAGTTCTTC.

This clonotype turned up a few times. This sequence joins TRBV7-2 and TRBJ2-2; 7 positions agree with TRBD2. The germline CDR1 and CDR2 sequences are SGHTA and FQGNSA. This CDR3 is 16 amino acids long. The J segment lost 2 bases and the V segment lost 5 bases, leaving 8 bases of the junction unmatched. DNA for the CDR3: TGTGCCAGCAGCAATCCAAGCGGGAAAAACACCGGGGAGCTGTTTTTT. Translated: CASSNPSGKNTGELFF.

This clonotype was observed a few times. The chain employs TRBV29-1 and TRBJ2-2; weak D call: TRBD2 (6 bases). The CDR3 is made up of 14 amino acids. V was pared by 2 bases and J by 5 bases, with 12 bases between. The germline V gene has CDR1 SQVTM and CDR2 ANQGSEA. The CDR3 loop reads CSVERSGLTGELFF. CDR3 nucleotide sequence: TGCAGCGTTGAACGGAGCGGGTTAACCGGGGAGCTGTTTTTT.

This clonotype came up a few times. This chain connects TRBV3-1 to TRBJ1-1, with D unresolved. Trimming pared 4 bases from V and 4 bases from J, leaving 7 bases between. Germline V gene sequence: CDR1 LGHDT, CDR2 YNNKEL (reference sequence). CDR3 size: 12 residues. The CDR3 DNA reads TGTGCCAGCAGCCCGCCTTCCACTGAAGCTTTCTTT. It specifies CASSPPSTEAFF.

This clonotype was seen a few times. A read error may account for a junction end that differs from germline. V and J are TRBV7-2 and TRBJ2-5; no clear D. From germline, CDR1 is SGHTA and CDR2 FQGNSA. This CDR3 spans 14 amino acids. The CDR3, as DNA: TGTGCCAGCAGTTTAGACGGTCCCCAAGAGACCCAGTACTTC. Its translation: CASSLDGPQETQYF. The variable domain in full, completed from reference TRBV7-2 and TRBJ2-5, reads GAGVSQSPSNKVTEKGKDVELRCDPISGHTALYWYRQSLGQGLEFLIYFQGNSAPDKSGLPSDRFSAERTGGSVSTLTIQRTQQEDSAVYLCASSLDGPQETQYFGPGTRLLVL.

V and J are TRBV5-6 and TRBJ1-2; 8 bases agree with TRBD1. V lost 4 bases, J lost 8 bases, and 10 bases stayed unmatched. Germline CDR1 SGHDT, CDR2 YYEEEE. This CDR3 region has 14 residues. Here the CDR3 DNA reads TGTGCCAGCAGCAGTCCGCGGACAGGGCTCGGCTACACCTTC. Its protein product is CASSSPRTGLGYTF.

This clonotype was seen a few times. V gene TRBV15 combines with J gene TRBJ1-3; D not certain. The CDR3 consists of 17 residues. The germline V gene encodes CDR1 LNHNV and CDR2 YYDKDF (reference sequence). The ends were cut back, 0 bases at V and 0 bases at J, with 12 bases in the middle. The CDR3 nucleotides read TGTGCCACCAGCAGAGATATGGTACTTTTCTCTGGAAACACCATATATTTT. It translates to CATSRDMVLFSGNTIYF.

This clonotype was picked up a small number of times. This sequence joins TRBV10-3 and TRBJ2-2, with 7 bases lining up with TRBD2. The CDR3 contains 14 residues. With V trimmed by 3 bases and J by 3 bases, 1 base remained unmatched. CDR1 ENHRY and CDR2 SYGVKD come from the germline V gene. The DNA of the CDR3 is TGTGCCATCAGTGAACTAGCGTACACCGGGGAGCTGTTTTTT. Translating gives CAISELAYTGELFF.

This chain links TRBV30 with TRBJ2-3; the D gene could be TRBD1 or TRBD2 (5 bases each). Looked up from germline, CDR1 is GTSNPN and CDR2 is SVGIG (reference sequence). CDR3 length: 16 residues. Trimming shortened V by 1 base and J by 1 base, and 15 bases separated the two germline ends. CDR3 residues: CAWSGGAAWGTDTQYF. CDR3 nucleotides: TGTGCCTGGAGTGGAGGGGCGGCTTGGGGCACAGATACGCAGTATTTT.

This clonotype was observed many times. V is TRBV6-5 and J is TRBJ2-7; 10 bases align to TRBD1. V was pared by 2 bases and J by 4 bases, with 5 bases of the junction left unmatched. This CDR3 is 15 amino acids long. Germline CDR1 MNHEY, CDR2 SVGAGI. In DNA form, the CDR3 reads TGTGCCAGCAGTTACCGGGACAGGGGCTATTACGAGCAGTACTTC. Translated, it gives CASSYRDRGYYEQYF.

The chain couples TRBV20-1 to TRBJ2-1; TRBD2 matches at 11 bases. The V gene's germline CDR1 is DFQATT and CDR2 SNEGSKA (reference sequence). V shed 6 bases and J 3 bases; nucleotides not matched to a gene: 7. This CDR3 has 15 residues. CDR3 region: CSAAPGLADYNEQFF. The CDR3 nucleotides read TGCAGTGCAGCTCCGGGACTAGCGGACTACAATGAGCAGTTCTTC.

This clonotype has more than one count but fewer than ten. The rearrangement links TRBV6-5 to TRBJ2-7; maybe TRBD1 (5 bases). In germline, CDR1 is MNHEY, CDR2 SVGAGI. This CDR3 comprises 15 residues. The V and J ends lost 2 bases and 3 bases respectively, with 14 bases between them. Here the CDR3 DNA reads TGTGCCAGCAGTTACAGAGACCAGGGTAGCTACGAGCAGTACTTC. It encodes CASSYRDQGSYEQYF.

The chain recombines TRBV28 with TRBJ1-5; 12 nucleotides agree with TRBD1. Germline lookup yields CDR1 MDHEN and CDR2 SYDVKM. The V segment lost 4 bases and the J segment 1 base; nucleotides outside the gene matches: 2. This CDR3 comprises 16 residues. The CDR3 region is CASSWDRGPSNQPQHF. The CDR3 DNA follows: TGTGCCAGCAGTTGGGACAGGGGGCCCAGCAATCAGCCCCAGCATTTT.

V gene TRBV4-3 combines with J gene TRBJ1-2; D remains unclear. The V gene lost 0 bases and the J gene lost 6 bases, with 11 bases spanning the gap. Germline V CDR1 and CDR2: LGHNA, YSLEER. The CDR3 length is 14 residues. As DNA, the CDR3 is TGCGCCAGCAGCCAAGATCCCAAGCGAGATGGCTACACCTTC. Translation: CASSQDPKRDGYTF.

This clonotype was observed a handful of times. V is TRBV18 and J is TRBJ1-1; 7 bases match TRBD1. This CDR3 contains 15 residues. Germline lookup yields CDR1 KGHSH and CDR2 LQKENI. The ends lost 3 bases at V and 4 bases at J; junction bases unmatched: 8. CDR3 residues: CASSPAQGVSTEAFF. The CDR3, as DNA: TGTGCCAGCTCACCGGCCCAGGGGGTTTCCACTGAAGCTTTCTTT.

This clonotype was seen a handful of times. The chain's CDR3 is CASSSLPTSGKGTQYF. In nucleotides, the CDR3 is TGCGCCAGCAGCTCCCTGCCGACTAGCGGGAAAGGGACCCAGTACTTC. V is TRBV5-1 and J is TRBJ2-5; the match to TRBD2 covers 11 bases. V trimming: 3 bases; J trimming: 7 bases; junction bases outside the gene matches: 11. This CDR3 has 16 residues. CDR1 and CDR2 from the germline V gene are SGHRS and YFSETQ.

The chain recombines TRBV6-2 or TRBV6-3 with TRBJ2-5, with D perhaps matching TRBD1 (5 bases). The CDR3 runs 16 residues. V shed 0 bases and J shed 3 bases, with 14 bases lying between them. The V gene's germline CDR1 is MNHEY and CDR2 SVGEGT. Written as DNA, the CDR3 is TGTGCCAGCAGTTACTCGATCAGACAGCCCAAAGAGACCCAGTACTTC. This codes for CASSYSIRQPKETQYF.

In its sample, this clonotype was seen a few times. The V and J genes are TRBV6-1 and TRBJ1-1; TRBD1 might be the D (5 bases). Trimming pared 3 bases from V and 0 bases from J, leaving 11 bases between. CDR3 length: 15 residues. The germline CDR1 and CDR2 sequences are MNHNS and SASEGT. The CDR3 sequence: CASSDLGTLNTEAFF. In nucleotides, the CDR3 is TGTGCCAGCAGTGATTTGGGGACGTTGAACACTGAAGCTTTCTTT.

The CDR3 DNA reads TGTGCCAGTAGACAACCAGGGGTTACCGGGGAGCTGTTTTTT. Translation: CASRQPGVTGELFF. This chain connects TRBV27 to TRBJ2-2; the D gene is possibly TRBD1 (6 bases). CDR3 length equals 14 residues. In germline, CDR1 is MNHEY, CDR2 SMNVEV (reference sequence). With 9 bases removed from V and 5 bases from J, the gap between germline ends came to 16 bases.

This CDR3 is CASSPDDLSGEQFF. The CDR3 DNA reads as TGTGCCAGCTCACCAGACGACCTTAGCGGTGAGCAGTTCTTC. The chain has TRBV18 and TRBJ2-1; a possible D gene is TRBD2 (6 bases). Trimming removed 2 bases at V and 9 bases at J, with 14 bases between. Germline loops: CDR1 KGHSH, CDR2 LQKENI. CDR3 length: 14 residues.

The DNA of the CDR3 is TGCAGTGCTAGCGGGCGGCTACCCTACGAGCAGTACTTC. Its protein product is CSASGRLPYEQYF. The chain uses TRBV20-1 and TRBJ2-7; D call uncertain. V dropped 3 bases and J dropped 2 bases, with 11 bases sitting between them. Germline loops: CDR1 DFQATT, CDR2 SNEGSKA (reference sequence). The CDR3 is made up of 13 amino acids.

This clonotype turned up a few times. The chain carries TRBV7-9 and TRBJ2-1, with D unclear. The V and J ends lost 4 bases and 9 bases respectively, with 13 bases between them. This CDR3 has 13 amino acids. Germline CDR1 is SEHNR and CDR2 is FQNEAQ (reference sequence). The CDR3 sequence: CASSSMSLGEQFF. The DNA of the CDR3 is TGTGCCAGCAGCTCGATGTCCTTGGGTGAGCAGTTCTTC.

Concerning this clonotype itself: A clone one base away is much larger, so this may be a read error. The chain carries TRBV12-3 or TRBV12-4 and TRBJ2-6; 7 positions agree with TRBD1. The CDR3 extends over 18 amino acids. The CDR3 DNA sequence: TGTGCCATCAGTTTAGGACGCACAGGGGTAACTGGGGCCAACGTCCTGACTTTC. Translating it yields CAISLGRTGVTGANVLTF.

This clonotype occurred a few times. The gene calls are TRBV20-1 and TRBJ2-1; 8 nucleotides match TRBD1. Germline V lookup: CDR1 DFQATT, CDR2 SNEGSKA (reference sequence). The junction had 5 bases not matched to a gene; V was cut back by 0 bases and J by 4 bases. The CDR3 covers 15 residues. This CDR3 is CSARDSDRAYNEQFF. The CDR3 DNA sequence: TGCAGTGCTAGAGATTCGGACAGGGCGTACAATGAGCAGTTCTTC.

This clonotype was detected many times. The V gene is TRBV3-1, the J gene TRBJ2-5; 13 bases match TRBD2. CDR1 is LGHDT, CDR2 YNNKEL, per germline (reference sequence). The CDR3 runs to 17 residues. V lost 3 bases and J lost 2; bases outside the gene matches: 6. The chain's CDR3 is CASSHTGLAGPQETQYF. The CDR3 bases are TGTGCCAGCAGCCATACGGGACTAGCGGGACCACAAGAGACCCAGTACTTC.

The chain uses TRBV28 and TRBJ2-2, with D possibly TRBD1 on 5 matching bases. Germline loops: CDR1 MDHEN, CDR2 SYDVKM. The CDR3 loop spans 14 amino acids. Trimming removed 3 bases at V and 6 bases at J, with 11 bases between. The chain's CDR3 is CASSFQGRAGELFF. The CDR3 DNA sequence: TGTGCCAGCAGTTTCCAGGGTAGAGCCGGGGAGCTGTTTTTT.

This chain uses TRBV6-5 with TRBJ2-3; D ambiguous. CDR1 is MNHEY, CDR2 SVGAGI, per germline. Trimming removed 3 bases from V and 2 bases from J, with 6 bases in between. The CDR3 length is 13 residues. CDR3 loop: CASSYPNTDTQYF. CDR3 bases: TGTGCCAGCAGTTATCCTAACACAGATACGCAGTATTTT.

The rearrangement uses TRBV18 and TRBJ2-3; TRBD2 might be the D (6 bases). The germline V and J ends were trimmed by 5 bases and 4 bases, with 16 bases remaining between them. The V gene's germline CDR1 is KGHSH and CDR2 LQKENI. The CDR3 has 15 amino acids. The CDR3 bases are TGTGCCAGCTCATTCGGGAGCGGGTATTCAGATACGCAGTATTTT. Amino acid sequence: CASSFGSGYSDTQYF.